This is a list of T cell receptor beta chains from one sample in a study of blood T cell repertoires in COVID-19. Clones were sequenced by immunoSEQ multiplex PCR, and TCRdb holds only the in-frame ones, with some missing. The sample has 200,000 or so clones; 75% to 85% are singletons. Sequenced material: peripheral blood. The receptors were gathered from an elderly woman with COVID-19, enrolled during active disease. The CDR3 runs from the conserved cysteine through the conserved F or W. D genes are given only for firm matches. Only part of the rows carry a size: once, few, many, or a class if the clone is expanded.

V gene,clone size,D gene,J gene,CDR3 protein,CDR3 DNA
TRBV27,NA,TRBD2,TRBJ2-1,CASSYSGGYNEQFF,TGTGCCAGCAGTTACAGCGGGGGATACAATGAGCAGTTCTTC
TRBV19,NA,TRBD1,TRBJ2-2,CASSRGQGNTGELFF,TGTGCCAGTAGTAGGGGACAGGGAAACACCGGGGAGCTGTTTTTT
TRBV11-2,few,NA,TRBJ1-1,CASSFKQGKGSTEAFF,TGTGCCAGCAGCTTTAAACAGGGAAAAGGGAGCACTGAAGCTTTCTTT
TRBV19,NA,NA,TRBJ1-5,CASSRLGSHDNQPQHF,TGTGCCAGTAGCCGCCTGGGCAGCCACGATAATCAGCCCCAGCATTTT
TRBV30,NA,NA,TRBJ2-7,CAWSVPPGYKQYF,TGTGCCTGGAGTGTACCTCCAGGGTATAAGCAGTACTTC
TRBV7-2,NA,NA,TRBJ2-6,CASSLRLSGANVLTF,TGTGCCAGCAGCTTACGTTTATCTGGGGCCAACGTCCTGACTTTC
TRBV27,NA,NA,TRBJ2-7,CASSSIPGSYEQYF,TGTGCCAGCAGTTCAATTCCGGGGTCCTACGAGCAGTACTTC
TRBV5-6,NA,NA,TRBJ1-2,CASSLVGGPHYGYTF,TGTGCCAGCAGCTTGGTAGGGGGTCCCCACTATGGCTACACCTTC
TRBV15,NA,NA,TRBJ1-2,CATSRDVAGYGYTF,TGTGCCACCAGCAGAGATGTGGCAGGGTATGGCTACACCTTC
TRBV7-2,NA,NA,TRBJ2-2,CASSTRGGNTGELFF,TGTGCCAGCAGTACCAGAGGTGGGAACACCGGGGAGCTGTTTTTT
TRBV27,NA,NA,TRBJ1-5,CASSLLPLNQPQHF,TGTGCCAGCAGTTTACTTCCCCTCAATCAGCCCCAGCATTTT
TRBV28,NA,NA,TRBJ2-5,CASSSMLVKGETQYF,TGTGCCAGCAGTTCCATGTTGGTGAAGGGGGAGACCCAGTACTTC
TRBV5-1,NA,TRBD2,TRBJ2-1,CASSLASGRAYEQFF,TGCGCCAGCAGCTTGGCTAGCGGGAGGGCCTATGAGCAGTTCTTC
TRBV28,NA,NA,TRBJ2-7,CASSPSPSYEQYF,TGTGCCAGCAGTCCCTCTCCCTCCTACGAGCAGTACTTC
TRBV5-1,NA,TRBD1,TRBJ1-6,CASSFTGGNSPLHF,TGCGCCAGCAGCTTCACAGGGGGTAATTCACCCCTCCACTTT
TRBV6-5,NA,NA,TRBJ2-1,CASSYRQGNEQFF,TGTGCCAGCAGTTACAGGCAGGGGAATGAGCAGTTCTTC
TRBV27,NA,NA,TRBJ1-2,CASSLNGAPPFGYTF,TGTGCCAGCAGTTTAAATGGGGCGCCGCCGTTTGGCTACACCTTC
TRBV4-2,NA,NA,TRBJ2-1,CASSQGTGNEQFF,TGTGCCAGCAGCCAAGGGACTGGGAATGAGCAGTTCTTC
TRBV7-2,NA,TRBD1,TRBJ1-4,CASSLDGTGGNEKLFF,TGTGCCAGCAGCTTAGACGGGACAGGGGGCAATGAAAAACTGTTTTTT
TRBV21-1,NA,NA,TRBJ1-5,CASSIPHQPQHF,TGTGCCAGCAGCATTCCTCATCAGCCCCAGCATTTT
TRBV19,NA,TRBD1,TRBJ1-2,CASSHAGTELYGYTF,TGTGCCAGTAGTCACGCCGGGACAGAACTCTATGGCTACACCTTC
TRBV28,NA,TRBD2,TRBJ2-7,CASRITSGRSYEQYF,TGTGCCAGCAGAATAACTAGCGGGAGGTCCTACGAGCAGTACTTC
TRBV19,many,NA,TRBJ1-1,CASSIWGGTTEAFF,TGTGCCAGTAGTATCTGGGGGGGGACCACTGAAGCTTTCTTT
TRBV7-3,NA,TRBD2,TRBJ2-3,CASSLWSSETSGTDTQYF,TGTGCCAGCAGCTTATGGTCTTCGGAGACTAGCGGCACAGATACGCAGTATTTT
TRBV29-1,NA,TRBD1,TRBJ1-1,CSVEPPRTGGTEAFF,TGCAGCGTTGAACCTCCCCGGACAGGGGGCACTGAAGCTTTCTTT
TRBV5-6,NA,NA,TRBJ1-3,CASSLARGNTIYF,TGTGCCAGCAGCTTGGCGCGGGGAAACACCATATATTTT
TRBV6-1,NA,TRBD1,TRBJ1-6,CASSDRGGDSPLHF,TGTGCCAGCAGTGACAGAGGGGGCGATTCACCCCTCCACTTT
TRBV7-9,NA,NA,TRBJ1-3,CASSQGGASGNTIYF,TGTGCCAGCAGCCAGGGAGGGGCCTCTGGAAACACCATATATTTT
TRBV29-1,NA,TRBD1,TRBJ1-1,CSAKQGASLNTEAFF,TGCAGCGCGAAGCAGGGGGCTTCCTTGAACACTGAAGCTTTCTTT
TRBV29-1,many,TRBD1,TRBJ1-1,CSAGQGRSNTEAFF,TGCAGCGCAGGACAGGGGCGAAGTAACACTGAAGCTTTCTTT
TRBV5-5,NA,TRBD1,TRBJ1-4,CASSWTGGMGEKLFF,TGTGCCAGCAGCTGGACAGGGGGAATGGGTGAAAAACTGTTTTTT
TRBV19,few,TRBD1,TRBJ2-5,CASSITGTGGETQYF,TGTGCCAGTAGTATCACCGGGACAGGGGGAGAGACCCAGTACTTC
TRBV11-3,NA,TRBD2,TRBJ2-5,CASSLGASGGYQETQYF,TGTGCCAGCAGCTTAGGGGCTAGCGGGGGCTACCAAGAGACCCAGTACTTC
TRBV29-1,once,NA,TRBJ1-2,CSVERGGGYTF,TGCAGCGTGGAAAGGGGGGGTGGCTACACCTTC
TRBV4-1,NA,NA,TRBJ1-4,CASSQDQGPEKLFF,TGCGCCAGCAGCCAAGACCAGGGGCCAGAAAAACTGTTTTTT
TRBV18,NA,TRBD1,TRBJ2-7,CASSPRGQGYEQYF,TGTGCCAGCTCACCGAGGGGACAGGGCTACGAGCAGTACTTC